Below, 2 T cell receptor beta chains from the same sample are listed, as sequenced in a study of early T cells in non-severe SARS-CoV-2 infection. TCRdb used MiXCR to reprocess the 5' RACE reads, holding one entry per CDR3 protein. The repertoire holds fewer than 80,000 distinct CDR3 sequences, approximately 9.2% seen once, with roughly an eighth in the top ten. This specimen was whole blood, taken at baseline. Receptors were obtained from an adult who was a healthcare worker with PCR-confirmed SARS-CoV-2 infection or an uninfected control (not recorded which).

This clonotype has only a few counts. The CDR3: CSGKRAGANQETQYF. CDR3 coding DNA: TGCAGTGGAAAGAGGGCGGGAGCCAACCAAGAGACCCAGTACTTC. The chain joins TRBV20-1 to TRBJ2-5; 7 bases fit TRBD2. This CDR3 comprises 15 residues. Trimming removed 7 bases from V and 0 bases from J; junction bases left unmatched: 11. Germline lookup yields CDR1 DFQATT and CDR2 SNEGSKA (reference sequence).

This chain connects TRBV7-9 to TRBJ1-5, with D possibly TRBD1 on 6 matching bases. Deletions cut 1 base from V and 4 bases from J, with 11 bases between. The CDR3 extends over 15 amino acids. CDR1 and CDR2 from the germline V gene are SEHNR and FQNEAQ (reference sequence). The CDR3 region has the DNA TGTGCCAGCAGCTTAGGGCCAGGGGAAAATCAGCCCCAGCATTTT. As protein: CASSLGPGENQPQHF.